The sample holds a few counts of the clone carrying this TCR beta chain. Its target is not known. The same CDR3 is also encoded by other DNA sequences in this sample. This sample is drawn from a study of immune evolution from preneoplasia to lung adenocarcinoma. Whole-study results and caveats: From normal lung to invasive adenocarcinoma, top clone frequencies appeared to decrease.

Sequenced by immunoSEQ multiplex PCR; TCRdb stores in-frame clones only, minus some. Among more than 7,500 clones, around four fifths were seen once, and the ten largest hold 2.5% to 3%. Histologic diagnosis was independently verified by two lung pathologists. The receptor comes from a person aged 65 to 85 with lung adenocarcinoma. Sequencing was done on a sample of FFPE lung adenocarcinoma in situ tissue.

The chain's CDR3 is CASSLDRSGGYTF. The CDR3 bases are TGTGCCAGCAGCTTGGATAGGAGCGGTGGCTACACCTTC. The J gene is TRBJ1-2, the V gene TRBV5-6; D unresolved. This CDR3 is built from 13 residues. Trimming left V 0 bases short and J 7 bases short, with 10 bases between. CDR1 is SGHDT and CDR2 is YYEEEE in the germline V gene.